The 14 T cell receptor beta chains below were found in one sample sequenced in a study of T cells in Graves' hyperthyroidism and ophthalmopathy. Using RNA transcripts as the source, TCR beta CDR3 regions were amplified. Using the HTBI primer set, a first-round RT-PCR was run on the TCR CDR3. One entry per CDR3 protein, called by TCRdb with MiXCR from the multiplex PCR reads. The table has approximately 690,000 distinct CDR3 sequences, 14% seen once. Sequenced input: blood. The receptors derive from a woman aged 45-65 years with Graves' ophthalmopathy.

The CDR3 loop reads CASSISVLPTNEKLFF. CDR3 in DNA: TGTGCCAGTAGTATTTCGGTCCTCCCAACTAATGAAAAACTGTTTTTT. The chain joins TRBV19 to TRBJ1-4; D is unresolved. The CDR3 covers 16 residues. Germline V CDR1 and CDR2: LNHDA, SQIVND (reference sequence). Between the trimmed V and J ends, which lost 3 bases and 0 bases, there was a span of 11 bases.

The CDR3 loop is CASSYTGTGTGEQYF. The CDR3 DNA reads as TGCGCCAGCAGCTATACCGGGACAGGTACCGGGGAGCAGTACTTC. This chain uses TRBV5-1 with TRBJ2-7; 8 nucleotides agree with TRBD1. The V gene's germline CDR1 is SGHRS and CDR2 YFSETQ. CDR3 length equals 15 residues. J gave up 7 bases and V 3 bases, and 12 bases lay outside the gene matches.

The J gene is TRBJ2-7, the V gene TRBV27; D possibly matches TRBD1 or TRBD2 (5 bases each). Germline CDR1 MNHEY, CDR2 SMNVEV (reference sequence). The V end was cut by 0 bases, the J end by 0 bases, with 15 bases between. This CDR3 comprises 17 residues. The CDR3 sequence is CASSLSAPGDGSYEQYF. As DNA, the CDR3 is TGTGCCAGCAGTTTATCGGCCCCCGGGGACGGCTCCTACGAGCAGTACTTC.

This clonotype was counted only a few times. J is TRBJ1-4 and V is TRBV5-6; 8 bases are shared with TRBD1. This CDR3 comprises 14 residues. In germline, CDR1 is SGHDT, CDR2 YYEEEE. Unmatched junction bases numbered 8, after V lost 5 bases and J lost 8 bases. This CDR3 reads CASRSQGAAEKLFF. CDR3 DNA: TGTGCCAGCAGGTCTCAGGGGGCCGCGGAAAAACTGTTTTTT.

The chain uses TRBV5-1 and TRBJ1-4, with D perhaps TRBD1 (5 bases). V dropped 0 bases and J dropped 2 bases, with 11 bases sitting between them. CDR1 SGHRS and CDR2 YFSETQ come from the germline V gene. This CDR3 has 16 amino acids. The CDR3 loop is CASSLASGGTNEKLFF. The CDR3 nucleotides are TGCGCCAGCAGCTTGGCCTCCGGGGGTACTAATGAAAAACTGTTTTTT.

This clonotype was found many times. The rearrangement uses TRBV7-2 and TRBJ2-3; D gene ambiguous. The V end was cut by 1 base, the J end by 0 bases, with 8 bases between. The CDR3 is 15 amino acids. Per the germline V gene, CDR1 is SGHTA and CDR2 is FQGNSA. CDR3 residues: CASSLVRLSTDTQYF. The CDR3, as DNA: TGTGCCAGCAGCTTAGTCAGGTTGAGCACAGATACGCAGTATTTT.

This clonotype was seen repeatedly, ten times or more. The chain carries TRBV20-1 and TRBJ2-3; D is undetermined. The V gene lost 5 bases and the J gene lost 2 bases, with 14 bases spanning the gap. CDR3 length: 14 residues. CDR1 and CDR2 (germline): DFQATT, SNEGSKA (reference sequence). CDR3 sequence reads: CSADPRGYTDTQYF. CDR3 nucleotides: TGCAGTGCTGACCCTCGAGGTTACACAGATACGCAGTATTTT.

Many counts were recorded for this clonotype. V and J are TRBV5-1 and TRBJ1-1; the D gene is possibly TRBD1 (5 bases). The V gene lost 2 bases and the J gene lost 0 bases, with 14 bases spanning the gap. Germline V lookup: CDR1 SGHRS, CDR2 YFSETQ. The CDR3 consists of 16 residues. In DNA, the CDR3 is TGCGCCAGCAGCTTACAACCCGGGACTCTGAACACTGAAGCTTTCTTT. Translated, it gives CASSLQPGTLNTEAFF.

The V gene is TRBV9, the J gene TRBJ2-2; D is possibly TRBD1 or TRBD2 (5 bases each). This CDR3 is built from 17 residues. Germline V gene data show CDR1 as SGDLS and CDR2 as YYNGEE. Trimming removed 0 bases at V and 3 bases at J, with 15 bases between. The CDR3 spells CASSVAERTTYTGELFF. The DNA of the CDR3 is TGTGCCAGCAGCGTAGCGGAGCGGACAACCTACACCGGGGAGCTGTTTTTT. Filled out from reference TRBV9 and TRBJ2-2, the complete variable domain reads DSGVTQTPKHLITATGQRVTLRCSPRSGDLSVYWYQQSLDQGLQFLIQYYNGEERAKGNILERFSAQQFPDLHSELNLSSLELGDSALYFCASSVAERTTYTGELFFGEGSRLTVL.

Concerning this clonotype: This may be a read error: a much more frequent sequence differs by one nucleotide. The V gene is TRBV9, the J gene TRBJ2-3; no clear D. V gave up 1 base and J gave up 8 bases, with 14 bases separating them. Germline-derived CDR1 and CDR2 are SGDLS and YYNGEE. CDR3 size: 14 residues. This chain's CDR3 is CASSVPGFSGTQYF. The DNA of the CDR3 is TGTGCCAGCAGCGTACCCGGGTTCTCAGGTACGCAGTATTTT.

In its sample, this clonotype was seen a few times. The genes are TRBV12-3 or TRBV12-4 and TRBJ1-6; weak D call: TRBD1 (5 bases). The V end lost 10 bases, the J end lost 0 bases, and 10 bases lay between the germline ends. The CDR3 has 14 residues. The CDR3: CATKGSSYNSPLHF. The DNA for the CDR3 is TGTGCCACCAAGGGGAGCTCCTATAATTCACCCCTCCACTTT.

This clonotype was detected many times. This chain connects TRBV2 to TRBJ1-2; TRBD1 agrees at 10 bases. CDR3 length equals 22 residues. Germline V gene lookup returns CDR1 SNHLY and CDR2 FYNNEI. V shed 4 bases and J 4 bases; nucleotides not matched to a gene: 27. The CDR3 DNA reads TGTGCCAGCAGTGTCGAGGGGACAGGGGTCGATGTGACGCAAACCCTTCGCTATGGCTACACCTTC. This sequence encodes CASSVEGTGVDVTQTLRYGYTF.

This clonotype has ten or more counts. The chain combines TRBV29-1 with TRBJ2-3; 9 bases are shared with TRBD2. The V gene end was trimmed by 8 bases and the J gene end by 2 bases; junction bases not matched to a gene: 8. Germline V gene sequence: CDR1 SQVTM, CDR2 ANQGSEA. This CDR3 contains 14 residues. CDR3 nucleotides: TGCAGCACTCTAGCGGGACCAGACACAGATACGCAGTATTTT. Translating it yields CSTLAGPDTDTQYF.

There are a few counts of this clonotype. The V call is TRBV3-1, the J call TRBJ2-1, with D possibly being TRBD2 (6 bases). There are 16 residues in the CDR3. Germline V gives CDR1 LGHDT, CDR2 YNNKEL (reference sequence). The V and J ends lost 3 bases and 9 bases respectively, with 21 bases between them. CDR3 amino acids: CASSHLPWASDREQFF. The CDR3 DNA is TGTGCCAGCAGCCATTTGCCGTGGGCTAGCGATCGTGAGCAGTTCTTC.